These 3 T cell receptor beta chains were sequenced from one sample in a study of blood T cells in healthy people across ages. A second 7 to 11 cycle PCR used barcoded and J-beta primers. TCRdb passed the 5' RACE reads through MiXCR, listing each CDR3 protein once. The repertoire holds more than 750,000 distinct CDR3 sequences, with about 27% as singletons. This same sample was also part of a study on T cells of mothers and their children.

What was sequenced was blood. The receptor source for this set is a woman aged 40 to 50 in good health.

As concerns this clonotype: A much more abundant neighbour one base away suggests this may be a read error. The chain's CDR3 is CVSSLGTGGYGEQYF. CDR3 in DNA: TGTGTCAGCAGCTTAGGGACAGGGGGATACGGCGAGCAGTACTTC. The chain joins TRBV7-2 to TRBJ2-7; 11 nucleotides align to TRBD1. The CDR3 totals 15 residues. Looked up from germline, CDR1 is SGHTA and CDR2 is FQGNSA.

The chain recombines TRBV20-1 with TRBJ2-7; 9 bases match TRBD1. The CDR3 extends over 17 amino acids. From germline, CDR1 is DFQATT and CDR2 SNEGSKA (reference sequence). V shed 3 bases and J 2 bases; nucleotides not matched to a gene: 14. CDR3 nucleotides: TGCAGTGCTAGGGCCCTGGGACAGGGAGTAGCCACCTACGAGCAGTACTTC. It specifies CSARALGQGVATYEQYF.

This clonotype was counted at least ten times. V and J are TRBV6-4 and TRBJ2-1; a weak D match, TRBD2 (5 bases). Trimming cost V 3 bases and J 6 bases, with 15 bases left between them. The CDR3 loop spans 15 amino acids. CDR1 is MRHNA, CDR2 SNTAGT, per germline. CDR3 residues: CASSDRGLGFNEQFF. The CDR3 region has the DNA TGTGCCAGCAGTGATCGGGGTCTGGGGTTCAATGAGCAGTTCTTC.